The source of this TCR beta chain is a study of cytomegalovirus exposure and HLA in healthy donors. With regard to this clone: As yet, its antigen is unknown.

Study-level points and caveats: There were 150 to 200 TCR beta chains listed as cytomegalovirus-associated.

Trimming stripped 8 bases from V and 3 bases from J, with 18 bases between. CDR1 is MDHEN, CDR2 SYDVKM, per germline. The CDR3 is made up of 15 amino acids. Libraries were prepared by immunoSEQ multiplex PCR; TCRdb keeps only in-frame clonotypes and omits some of them. The sample lists about 58,000 clones, around nine tenths occurring once. This sequence originates from a man between 18 and 29 years old in good health and CMV-seronegative. The sequenced sample consisted of PBMCs. The rearrangement joins TRBV28 to TRBJ2-3; D is perhaps TRBD2 (5 bases). The CDR3 spells CASLGRLAVTDTQYF. In nucleotides, the CDR3 is TGTGCCAGCCTTGGCCGGCTAGCCGTGACAGATACGCAGTATTTT.